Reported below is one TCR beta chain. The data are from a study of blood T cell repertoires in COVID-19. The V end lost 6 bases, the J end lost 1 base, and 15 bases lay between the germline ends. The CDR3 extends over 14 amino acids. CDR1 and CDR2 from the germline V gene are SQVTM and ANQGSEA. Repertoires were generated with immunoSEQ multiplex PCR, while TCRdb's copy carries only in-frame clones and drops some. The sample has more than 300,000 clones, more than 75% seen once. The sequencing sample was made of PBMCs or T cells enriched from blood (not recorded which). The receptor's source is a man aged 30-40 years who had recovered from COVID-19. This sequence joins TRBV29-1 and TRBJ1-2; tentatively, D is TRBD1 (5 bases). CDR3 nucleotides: TGCAGCGTGCGCAGGGCGTCTCTTAACTATGGCTACACCTTC. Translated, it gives CSVRRASLNYGYTF.